Listed below are T cell receptor beta chains from one sample, sequenced in a study of T-cell memory formation after mild COVID-19. TCRdb recomputed calls from the 5' RACE reads with MiXCR, one row per CDR3 protein. The repertoire consists of 300,000 to 350,000 distinct CDR3 sequences, with roughly 13% occurring once and the leading ten covering about a fifth. Input material: PBMCs or a T cell subset sorted from them (not recorded which). These receptors all come from a man between 18 and 35 years old who had mild COVID-19 (a few samples of this study predate the infection). Cell type and time point are not known. Each CDR3 is given with its conserved first and last residue. The D gene is left open where the match is weak. Only some rows state a clone size, as once, few, many or a class for expanded clones.

J gene: TRBJ2-3; D gene: NA; clone size: NA; V gene: TRBV4-2; CDR3 protein: CASSQGPAGKGSKDTQYF; CDR3 DNA: TGTGCCAGCAGCCAAGGGCCCGCGGGGAAGGGGAGTAAAGATACGCAGTATTTT
J gene: TRBJ2-5; D gene: TRBD1; clone size: NA; V gene: TRBV5-1; CDR3 protein: CASSAPGTEETQYF; CDR3 DNA: TGCGCCAGCAGCGCACCCGGGACAGAAGAGACCCAGTACTTC
J gene: TRBJ1-2; D gene: TRBD1; clone size: NA; V gene: TRBV3-1; CDR3 protein: CASSLSGTGGGYTF; CDR3 DNA: TGTGCCAGCAGCCTGTCCGGGACAGGGGGTGGCTACACCTTC
J gene: TRBJ2-1; D gene: NA; clone size: many; V gene: TRBV4-3; CDR3 protein: CASSPGSSSYNEQFF; CDR3 DNA: TGCGCCAGCAGCCCCGGTTCTAGCTCCTACAATGAGCAGTTCTTC
J gene: TRBJ2-7; D gene: NA; clone size: NA; V gene: TRBV3-1; CDR3 protein: CASSQDFGGSSYEQYF; CDR3 DNA: TGTGCCAGCAGCCAAGATTTCGGGGGATCCTCCTACGAGCAGTACTTC
J gene: TRBJ2-2; D gene: TRBD1; clone size: few; V gene: TRBV18; CDR3 protein: CASSFGTGMIAGELFF; CDR3 DNA: TGTGCCAGCTCCTTCGGGACAGGGATGATTGCCGGGGAGCTGTTTTTT
J gene: TRBJ2-3; D gene: NA; clone size: NA; V gene: TRBV7-2; CDR3 protein: CASSFREPDTQYF; CDR3 DNA: TGTGCCAGCAGCTTCCGGGAGCCAGATACGCAGTATTTT
J gene: TRBJ1-5; D gene: NA; clone size: NA; V gene: TRBV12-3/TRBV12-4; CDR3 protein: CASSLRGGHQPQQF; CDR3 DNA: TGTGCCAGCAGCCTTCGCGGGGGCCATCAGCCCCAGCAATTT
J gene: TRBJ1-6; D gene: NA; clone size: many; V gene: TRBV12-3/TRBV12-4; CDR3 protein: CASSLNSPLHF; CDR3 DNA: TGTGCCAGCAGTTTAAATTCACCCCTCCACTTT
J gene: TRBJ2-2; D gene: NA; clone size: NA; V gene: TRBV30; CDR3 protein: CAWRRSQGSGELFF; CDR3 DNA: TGTGCCTGGAGAAGGTCGCAGGGTTCCGGGGAGCTGTTTTTT
J gene: TRBJ2-1; D gene: TRBD2; clone size: many; V gene: TRBV27; CDR3 protein: CASSALAGGGNEQFF; CDR3 DNA: TGTGCCAGCTCGGCCCTGGCGGGGGGTGGTAATGAGCAGTTCTTC
J gene: TRBJ2-3; D gene: NA; clone size: NA; V gene: TRBV20-1; CDR3 protein: CSARFPQADTQYF; CDR3 DNA: TGCAGTGCTAGATTCCCCCAGGCAGATACGCAGTATTTT
J gene: TRBJ1-3; D gene: NA; clone size: NA; V gene: TRBV4-1; CDR3 protein: CASSQVPGFGNTIYF; CDR3 DNA: TGCGCCAGCAGCCAAGTTCCGGGCTTTGGAAACACCATATATTTT
J gene: TRBJ2-3; D gene: TRBD2; clone size: NA; V gene: TRBV9; CDR3 protein: CASSSRTSGGLADTQYF; CDR3 DNA: TGTGCCAGCAGCTCCCGGACTAGCGGGGGGTTAGCAGATACGCAGTATTTT
J gene: TRBJ1-1; D gene: NA; clone size: few; V gene: TRBV11-2; CDR3 protein: CASSSLRGLGTEAFF; CDR3 DNA: TGTGCCAGCAGCTCCCTACGGGGCCTAGGGACTGAAGCTTTCTTT
J gene: TRBJ1-2; D gene: NA; clone size: NA; V gene: TRBV4-1; CDR3 protein: CASSQDYGADYGYTF; CDR3 DNA: TGCGCCAGCAGCCAAGATTACGGGGCGGATTATGGCTACACCTTC
J gene: TRBJ1-2; D gene: NA; clone size: NA; V gene: TRBV6-5; CDR3 protein: CDYRDDYGYTF; CDR3 DNA: TGTGACTACAGGGACGACTATGGCTACACCTTC
J gene: TRBJ2-5; D gene: TRBD1; clone size: few; V gene: TRBV6-2/TRBV6-3; CDR3 protein: CATGRGRVETQYF; CDR3 DNA: TGTGCCACGGGAAGGGGGCGTGTGGAGACCCAGTACTTC
J gene: TRBJ2-1; D gene: NA; clone size: NA; V gene: TRBV12-3/TRBV12-4; CDR3 protein: CASSLGLPSEQFF; CDR3 DNA: TGTGCCAGCAGTTTGGGACTCCCCAGTGAGCAGTTCTTC
J gene: TRBJ1-4; D gene: TRBD1; clone size: NA; V gene: TRBV7-2; CDR3 protein: CASSRTGDRRGKLFF; CDR3 DNA: TGTGCCAGCAGCAGGACAGGGGATCGCCGAGGAAAACTGTTTTTT
J gene: TRBJ2-5; D gene: NA; clone size: few; V gene: TRBV11-2; CDR3 protein: CASSPRGVETQYF; CDR3 DNA: TGTGCCAGCAGCCCCAGGGGGGTGGAGACCCAGTACTTC
J gene: TRBJ1-3; D gene: NA; clone size: few; V gene: TRBV5-4; CDR3 protein: CASSLLSYVEGENTIYF; CDR3 DNA: TGTGCCAGCAGCTTGTTGTCCTACGTCGAGGGTGAAAACACCATATATTTT
J gene: TRBJ2-1; D gene: TRBD1; clone size: NA; V gene: TRBV24-1; CDR3 protein: CATSRSGTGGSEQFF; CDR3 DNA: TGTGCCACCAGCCGCTCCGGGACAGGGGGATCTGAGCAGTTCTTC
J gene: TRBJ2-4; D gene: NA; clone size: NA; V gene: TRBV20-1; CDR3 protein: CSAEDRGAKNIQYF; CDR3 DNA: TGCAGTGCTGAGGACCGCGGAGCCAAAAACATTCAGTACTTC
J gene: TRBJ1-5; D gene: NA; clone size: few; V gene: TRBV5-4; CDR3 protein: CASSFWGLRQPQHF; CDR3 DNA: TGTGCCAGCAGCTTCTGGGGGTTGCGTCAGCCCCAGCATTTT
J gene: TRBJ2-3; D gene: NA; clone size: many; V gene: TRBV12-3/TRBV12-4; CDR3 protein: CASSLSPGDFYTQYF; CDR3 DNA: TGTGCCAGCAGTTTAAGCCCGGGCGACTTCTATACGCAGTATTTT
J gene: TRBJ2-5; D gene: NA; clone size: NA; V gene: TRBV5-5; CDR3 protein: CASSLMPNQETQYF; CDR3 DNA: TGTGCCAGCAGCTTGATGCCGAACCAAGAGACCCAGTACTTC
J gene: TRBJ2-1; D gene: TRBD2; clone size: few; V gene: TRBV15; CDR3 protein: CATSRERGSYNEQFF; CDR3 DNA: TGTGCCACCAGCAGGGAGCGGGGCTCCTACAATGAGCAGTTCTTC
J gene: TRBJ2-7; D gene: TRBD2; clone size: NA; V gene: TRBV7-9; CDR3 protein: CASSLTIAGGLSSYEQYF; CDR3 DNA: TGTGCCAGCAGCTTAACTATCGCGGGGGGCTTGAGCTCCTACGAGCAGTACTTC
J gene: TRBJ2-5; D gene: TRBD2; clone size: NA; V gene: TRBV4-2; CDR3 protein: CASSHRTTSGYQETQYF; CDR3 DNA: TGTGCCAGCAGCCACCGAACGACTAGCGGCTATCAAGAGACCCAGTACTTC
J gene: TRBJ1-5; D gene: TRBD1; clone size: few; V gene: TRBV12-3/TRBV12-4; CDR3 protein: CASSPGDRGLPGNQPQHF; CDR3 DNA: TGTGCCAGCAGTCCGGGGGACAGGGGCCTGCCGGGGAATCAGCCCCAGCATTTT
J gene: TRBJ2-7; D gene: NA; clone size: many; V gene: TRBV29-1; CDR3 protein: CSVEEMRGGYEQYF; CDR3 DNA: TGCAGCGTTGAAGAGATGAGGGGCGGCTACGAGCAGTACTTC
J gene: TRBJ2-1; D gene: NA; clone size: NA; V gene: TRBV20-1; CDR3 protein: CSARTLREQFF; CDR3 DNA: TGCAGTGCTAGGACGTTGAGGGAGCAGTTCTTC
J gene: TRBJ2-3; D gene: NA; clone size: NA; V gene: TRBV13; CDR3 protein: CASSSDAVGSQYF; CDR3 DNA: TGTGCCAGCAGCTCGGACGCCGTAGGTTCGCAGTATTTT
J gene: TRBJ2-3; D gene: NA; clone size: NA; V gene: TRBV29-1; CDR3 protein: CSVRTNTQYF; CDR3 DNA: TGCAGCGTGCGGACTAATACGCAGTATTTT
J gene: TRBJ2-7; D gene: NA; clone size: few; V gene: TRBV7-2; CDR3 protein: CASSLERRAAKYF; CDR3 DNA: TGTGCCAGCAGCTTAGAGCGCCGGGCTGCTAAGTACTTC
J gene: TRBJ2-2; D gene: NA; clone size: few; V gene: TRBV29-1; CDR3 protein: CSVGFGGRELFF; CDR3 DNA: TGCAGCGTTGGGTTTGGGGGACGGGAGCTGTTTTTT
J gene: TRBJ2-5; D gene: NA; clone size: few; V gene: TRBV7-2; CDR3 protein: CASSFALAQYF; CDR3 DNA: TGTGCCAGCAGCTTCGCGTTGGCCCAGTACTTC
J gene: TRBJ2-5; D gene: TRBD2; clone size: NA; V gene: TRBV20-1; CDR3 protein: CSAWGLAGGSRQAKETQYF; CDR3 DNA: TGCAGTGCCTGGGGGCTAGCGGGGGGAAGTAGACAGGCCAAAGAGACCCAGTACTTC
J gene: TRBJ2-6; D gene: NA; clone size: few; V gene: TRBV20-1; CDR3 protein: CSAPLLRGTGANVLTF; CDR3 DNA: TGCAGTGCTCCACTCCTGAGGGGGACTGGGGCCAACGTCCTGACTTTC
J gene: TRBJ2-3; D gene: TRBD2; clone size: NA; V gene: TRBV7-7; CDR3 protein: CASSPGTSGGANTQYF; CDR3 DNA: TGTGCCAGCAGCCCCGGGACTAGCGGGGGGGCTAATACGCAGTATTTT
J gene: TRBJ1-5; D gene: NA; clone size: NA; V gene: TRBV7-8; CDR3 protein: CASSSSGPQPQHF; CDR3 DNA: TGTGCCAGCAGCTCATCGGGTCCCCAGCCCCAGCATTTT
J gene: TRBJ1-3; D gene: NA; clone size: NA; V gene: TRBV6-1; CDR3 protein: CASGTDGNTIYF; CDR3 DNA: TGTGCCAGTGGAACAGACGGAAACACCATATATTTT
J gene: TRBJ2-5; D gene: NA; clone size: many; V gene: TRBV12-3/TRBV12-4; CDR3 protein: CASIPPGSGTQYF; CDR3 DNA: TGTGCCAGCATCCCCCCGGGCTCTGGGACCCAGTACTTC
J gene: TRBJ1-1; D gene: NA; clone size: NA; V gene: TRBV18; CDR3 protein: CASSQIQEASGTEAFF; CDR3 DNA: TGTGCCAGCTCACAAATCCAAGAAGCGTCTGGCACTGAAGCTTTCTTT
J gene: TRBJ1-1; D gene: NA; clone size: NA; V gene: TRBV6-1; CDR3 protein: CASRTSAPTEAFF; CDR3 DNA: TGTGCCAGCAGGACCTCGGCCCCCACTGAAGCTTTCTTT
J gene: TRBJ1-5; D gene: NA; clone size: NA; V gene: TRBV4-3; CDR3 protein: CASSPSGGGWNQPQHF; CDR3 DNA: TGCGCCAGCAGCCCCAGTGGAGGGGGATGGAATCAGCCCCAGCATTTT
J gene: TRBJ1-4; D gene: TRBD1; clone size: few; V gene: TRBV6-6; CDR3 protein: CASSSARDREGKLFF; CDR3 DNA: TGTGCCAGCAGTTCCGCTCGGGACAGGGAGGGGAAACTGTTTTTT
J gene: TRBJ2-1; D gene: TRBD2; clone size: many; V gene: TRBV4-2; CDR3 protein: CASSQGGGGLNEQFF; CDR3 DNA: TGTGCCAGCAGCCAAGGGGGGGGAGGCTTGAATGAGCAGTTCTTC
J gene: TRBJ1-5; D gene: NA; clone size: few; V gene: TRBV19; CDR3 protein: CASSGTVNQPQHF; CDR3 DNA: TGTGCCAGTAGTGGTACAGTCAATCAGCCCCAGCATTTT